This T cell receptor (beta chain) was captured in a study of type 1 and type 2 diabetes patients. Across the study: CD4+ or CD8+ T cells were positively selected from PBMCs with microbeads. The study, taken as a whole, reports: Groups were not age- or gender-matched, which may bias interpretation. Type 2 diabetes and control V and J usage correlated highly, approximately 0.97.

Genomic DNA was the PCR template. The TCR beta CDR3 region was amplified using 30 forward and 13 reverse primers. TCRdb passed the multiplex PCR reads through MiXCR, listing each CDR3 protein once. This sample has 280,000 or so distinct CDR3 sequences, with 45% to 60% found just once. This clonotype was recorded at least ten times. The antigen is unknown. The clonotype comes from a man younger than 35 with type 2 diabetes. Sequencing was carried out using peripheral blood mononuclear cells (PBMCs).

For the CDR3, the DNA is TGCGCCAGCAGCCAAGATTTACACACCAACCAGTTATATGGCTACACCTTC. It codes for CASSQDLHTNQLYGYTF. V usage is TRBV4-3 and J usage is TRBJ1-2; D gene unclear. This CDR3 has 17 amino acids. Trimming took off 0 bases at V and 5 bases at J, with 19 bases between the two ends. Germline values: CDR1 LGHNA, CDR2 YSLEER.